The 25 T cell receptor beta chains presented below share a single source sample, sequenced in a study of spatial heterogeneity in lung cancer. Noted time point: blood at routine non-recurrence follow-up after resection. TCRdb re-called the 5' RACE reads through MiXCR, storing one row per CDR3 protein. The sample has some 46,000 distinct CDR3 sequences; about 11% are singletons. This specimen was PBMCs, taken at follow-up. These receptors were obtained from a male donor with early-stage non-small cell lung cancer.

The V gene is TRBV7-2, the J gene TRBJ2-5; a possible D gene is TRBD2 (6 bases). Trimming cost V 5 bases and J 4 bases, with 17 bases left between them. The CDR3 runs to 15 residues. CDR1 is SGHTA, CDR2 FQGNSA, per germline. The CDR3 DNA is TGTGCCAGCAGCGCCGAAAGGGGACTCGCAGAGACCCAGTACTTC. Its protein product is CASSAERGLAETQYF.

The chain links TRBV7-2 to TRBJ2-2; D possibly matches TRBD1 or TRBD2 (5 bases each). V was clipped by 4 bases and J by 7 bases, with 19 bases between them. CDR1 is SGHTA, CDR2 FQGNSA, per germline. CDR3 length: 16 residues. The CDR3 DNA is TGTGCCAGCAGCTCTCCCTCCGGGACGTACAACGGGGAGCTGTTTTTT. Translating gives CASSSPSGTYNGELFF.

The J gene is TRBJ2-7, the V gene TRBV7-7; D is possibly TRBD2 (5 bases). V was cut by 5 bases and J by 6 bases, with 14 bases left in between. Germline CDR1 SSHAT, CDR2 FNYEAQ (reference sequence). This CDR3 comprises 13 residues. The CDR3 spells CASSERVEFEQYF. In DNA form, the CDR3 reads TGTGCCAGCAGCGAGAGGGTGGAATTCGAGCAGTACTTC.

This clonotype was counted only a few times. The gene calls are TRBV20-1 and TRBJ2-7; D remains unclear. Trimming cost V 6 bases and J 4 bases, with 7 bases left between them. CDR1 and CDR2 from the germline V gene are DFQATT and SNEGSKA (reference sequence). CDR3 length: 10 residues. This CDR3 is CSAVIYEQYF. As DNA, the CDR3 is TGCAGTGCCGTTATATACGAGCAGTACTTC.

The V gene is TRBV5-5, the J gene TRBJ1-4; D not resolved. Germline lookup yields CDR1 SGHKS and CDR2 YYEKEE (reference sequence). The V end was cut by 4 bases, the J end by 7 bases, with 17 bases between. This CDR3 region has 15 residues. The CDR3 loop reads CASSRSDGFSEKLFF. As DNA, the CDR3 is TGTGCCAGCAGCCGATCGGACGGATTTTCTGAAAAACTGTTTTTT.

The chain uses TRBV4-1 and TRBJ2-1, with 8 bases matching TRBD1. The CDR3 loop spans 15 amino acids. Germline CDR1 and CDR2: MGHRA and YSYEKL. With V trimmed by 4 bases and J by 5 bases, 7 bases remained unmatched. CDR3 sequence reads: CASSRGQGVDNEQFF. The CDR3 nucleotides are TGCGCCAGCAGCCGAGGACAGGGAGTAGACAATGAGCAGTTCTTC.

This clonotype was seen repeatedly, ten times or more. The CDR3, as DNA: TGTGCCAGCAGTGTACTGACGGGCAATCAGCCCCAGCATTTT. Translation gives CASSVLTGNQPQHF. The J gene is TRBJ1-5, the V gene TRBV2; the D is unclear. Trimming pared 4 bases from V and 2 bases from J, leaving 9 bases between. The CDR3 extends over 14 amino acids. CDR1 and CDR2 from the germline V gene are SNHLY and FYNNEI.

This clonotype has more than one count but fewer than ten. This chain links TRBV5-1 with TRBJ2-5; D may be TRBD2 (6 bases). Trimming pared 2 bases from V and 4 bases from J, leaving 9 bases between. This CDR3 has 13 amino acids. CDR1 and CDR2 from the germline V gene are SGHRS and YFSETQ. The CDR3 region is CASSFNGGETQYF. The CDR3 nucleotides read TGCGCCAGCAGCTTTAACGGGGGAGAGACCCAGTACTTC.

This clonotype was observed many times. V gene TRBV5-1 combines with J gene TRBJ2-7; 10 positions agree with TRBD1. Germline assignment: CDR1 SGHRS and CDR2 YFSETQ. The CDR3 has 15 amino acids. Trimming removed 4 bases from V and 6 bases from J; junction bases left unmatched: 10. CDR3 DNA: TGCGCCAGCAGCAGTCCGGGACAGGGGTCTGGCGAGCAGTACTTC. Translation gives CASSSPGQGSGEQYF.

The V gene is TRBV14, the J gene TRBJ1-1; 7 bases are shared with TRBD1. The CDR3 is 14 amino acids. V gave up 2 bases and J gave up 5 bases; unmatched junction bases: 5. Germline V gene sequence: CDR1 SGHDN, CDR2 FVKESK. CDR3 sequence: CASSQFPRGTEAFF. CDR3 in DNA: TGTGCCAGCAGCCAATTCCCCAGGGGGACTGAAGCTTTCTTT.

This clonotype was observed many times. The chain is built from TRBV11-2 and TRBJ2-7, with 8 bases matching TRBD1. Germline CDR1 is SGHAT and CDR2 is FQNNGV. V shed 4 bases, J shed 2 bases, and the junction held 7 bases outside the gene matches. The CDR3 runs 15 residues. CDR3 bases: TGTGCCAGCAGCTCCGGGACAGGTAATCCCTACGAGCAGTACTTC. This encodes CASSSGTGNPYEQYF.

This clonotype was counted at least ten times. The J gene is TRBJ1-2, the V gene TRBV12-3 or TRBV12-4, with D possibly matching TRBD1 (5 bases). The ends were cut back, 6 bases at V and 8 bases at J, with 22 bases in the middle. The CDR3 spans 15 residues. The CDR3 is CASSFLRGSLGGYTF. The CDR3 DNA sequence: TGTGCCAGCAGCTTCCTCCGGGGCTCACTGGGGGGCTACACCTTC.

This clonotype was counted a few times. The chain has TRBV28 and TRBJ1-2; D perhaps matches TRBD1 (6 bases). This CDR3 region has 14 residues. V lost 3 bases and J 4 bases, leaving 12 bases between the germline ends. CDR1 is MDHEN, CDR2 SYDVKM, per germline. Here the CDR3 reads CASSLLQGTYGYTF. DNA of the CDR3: TGTGCCAGCAGTTTGTTACAGGGTACCTATGGCTACACCTTC.

This clonotype appeared many times. The chain recombines TRBV7-8 with TRBJ2-4; tentative D call: TRBD2 (5 bases). The V gene lost 5 bases and the J gene lost 0 bases, with 17 bases spanning the gap. The CDR3 contains 17 residues. Per the germline V gene, CDR1 is SGHVS and CDR2 is FQNEAQ. This CDR3 is CASSRGRFGLAKNIQYF. The CDR3 bases are TGTGCCAGCAGCCGCGGACGGTTCGGACTAGCCAAAAACATTCAGTACTTC.

This clonotype was counted at least ten times. The chain links TRBV6-2 or TRBV6-3 to TRBJ1-5; 12 bases fit TRBD1. Germline V gene sequence: CDR1 MNHEY, CDR2 SVGEGT. Trimming cost V 6 bases and J 3 bases; bases outside gene matches: 3. The CDR3 loop spans 15 amino acids. The CDR3 coding sequence is TGTGCCAGCAGCCGGGACAGGGGGCTCAATCAGCCCCAGCATTTT. Translation: CASSRDRGLNQPQHF.

The rearrangement links TRBV30 to TRBJ2-1; D uncertain. This CDR3 spans 13 amino acids. The germline V gene encodes CDR1 GTSNPN and CDR2 SVGIG (reference sequence). V shed 2 bases and J shed 10 bases, with 15 bases lying between them. DNA of the CDR3: TGTGCCTGGAGTCTCCTTACTGCCGGAGAGCAGTTCTTC. This codes for CAWSLLTAGEQFF.

Only a few counts were recorded for this clonotype. J is TRBJ2-5 and V is TRBV28, with 13 bases fitting TRBD2. The CDR3 runs 16 residues. With V trimmed by 6 bases and J by 1 base, 5 bases remained unmatched. The germline gives CDR1 MDHEN, CDR2 SYDVKM. CDR3 in amino acids: CASSSRLAGGQETQYF. In DNA, the CDR3 is TGTGCCAGCAGCTCTAGACTAGCGGGGGGCCAAGAGACCCAGTACTTC. The entire variable domain, with the rest obtained from reference TRBV28 and TRBJ2-5, is as follows: DVKVTQSSRYLVKRTGEKVFLECVQDMDHENMFWYRQDPGLGLRLIYFSYDVKMKEKGDIPEGYSVSREKKERFSLILESASTNQTSMYLCASSSRLAGGQETQYFGPGTRLLVL.

This clonotype has a handful of counts. The CDR3, as DNA: TGCAGTGCTAGTTGGCAGGCCCTTTACACAGATACGCAGTATTTT. Protein sequence: CSASWQALYTDTQYF. This rearrangement joins TRBV20-1 to TRBJ2-3; D uncertain. Germline CDR1 DFQATT, CDR2 SNEGSKA (reference sequence). This CDR3 is 15 amino acids long. V lost 3 bases and J 2 bases, leaving 15 bases between the germline ends.

The chain employs TRBV30 and TRBJ1-1, with unresolved D. The CDR3 has 9 residues. The germline V gene encodes CDR1 GTSNPN and CDR2 SVGIG (reference sequence). CDR3 loop: CENKGRAFF. The CDR3 DNA is TGTGAGAATAAGGGTCGAGCTTTCTTT. Supplemented by reference TRBV30 and TRBJ1-1, the full variable domain reads SQTIHQWPATLVQPVGSPLSLECTVEGTSNPNLYWYRQAAGRGLQLLFYSVGIGQISSEVPQNLSASRPQDRQFILSSKKLLLSDSGFYLCENKGRAFFGQGTRLTVV.

This clonotype has a handful of counts. The chain has TRBV6-2 or TRBV6-3 and TRBJ2-1; D is unresolved. Per germline, CDR1 MNHEY and CDR2 SVGEGT. CDR3 length: 12 amino acids. V dropped 7 bases and J dropped 9 bases, with 13 bases sitting between them. In nucleotides, the CDR3 is TGTGCCAGCACCGATTACAGAGGTGAGCAGTTCTTC. Amino acid sequence: CASTDYRGEQFF.

V usage is TRBV21-1 and J usage is TRBJ2-7; TRBD1, the table's D call, was not compared with the DNA. TRBV21-1 is listed as a pseudogene. The CDR3 consists of 15 residues. The CDR3 spells CASSKGQDSSYEQYF. CDR3 DNA: TGTGCCAGCAGCAAAGGACAGGATAGCTCCTACGAGCAGTACTTC.

The V call is TRBV6-5, the J call TRBJ2-5, with D tentatively TRBD1 or TRBD2 (5 bases each). CDR3 length: 15 amino acids. In germline, CDR1 is MNHEY, CDR2 SVGAGI. The V end was cut by 2 bases, the J end by 11 bases, with 21 bases between. The CDR3 protein is CASSYGSAKGYEQYF. In DNA form, the CDR3 reads TGTGCCAGCAGTTACGGTAGCGCGAAGGGGTATGAGCAGTACTTC.

The V gene is TRBV6-2 or TRBV6-3, the J gene TRBJ2-1; either TRBD1 or TRBD2 may supply D (5 bases each). Germline lookup yields CDR1 MNHEY and CDR2 SVGEGT. This CDR3 spans 17 amino acids. V was trimmed by 5 bases and J by 0 bases, leaving 17 bases between them. The DNA for the CDR3 is TGTGCCAGCAGTGCCAGCGTAGGGGCGGGCTCCTACAATGAGCAGTTCTTC. The encoded protein is CASSASVGAGSYNEQFF.

This clonotype was seen a handful of times. J is TRBJ2-7 and V is TRBV21-1; TRBD1 reflects the table's D call only, with no check against the DNA. TRBV21-1 is reported as a pseudogene. The CDR3 has 14 amino acids. This CDR3 is CASKAGTGIYEQYF. The CDR3 nucleotides are TGTGCCAGCAAAGCCGGGACAGGGATCTACGAGCAGTACTTC.

The chain combines TRBV7-3 with TRBJ1-1; D ambiguous. Germline loops: CDR1 SGHTA, CDR2 FQGTGA. The CDR3 sequence is 13 residues long. V was trimmed by 2 bases and J by 3 bases, leaving 7 bases between them. The CDR3: CASSLREDTEAFF. CDR3 DNA sequence: TGTGCCAGCAGCTTACGGGAGGACACTGAAGCTTTCTTT.